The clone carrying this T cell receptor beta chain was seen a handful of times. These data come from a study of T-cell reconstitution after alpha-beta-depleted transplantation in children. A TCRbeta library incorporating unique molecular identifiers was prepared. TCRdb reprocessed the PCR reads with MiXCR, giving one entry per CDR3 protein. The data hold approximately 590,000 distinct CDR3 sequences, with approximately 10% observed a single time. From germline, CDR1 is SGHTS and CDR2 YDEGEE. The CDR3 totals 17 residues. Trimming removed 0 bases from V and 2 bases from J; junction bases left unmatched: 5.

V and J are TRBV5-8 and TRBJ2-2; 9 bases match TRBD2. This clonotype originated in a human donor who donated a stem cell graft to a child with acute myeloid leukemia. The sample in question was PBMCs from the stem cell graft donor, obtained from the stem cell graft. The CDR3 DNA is TGTGCCAGCAGCTTGGGACTAGCGGACCCCAACACCGGGGAGCTGTTTTTT. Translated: CASSLGLADPNTGELFF.